The entry below gives a single T cell receptor beta chain sequence along with its context. As yet, its antigen is unknown. Donors likely had unrecorded immune exposures despite being nominally healthy when sampled. V shed 4 bases and J shed 0 bases, with 20 bases lying between them. CDR3 size: 17 residues. The germline CDR1 and CDR2 sequences are SGHDT and YYEEEE. Vbeta (60) and Jbeta (13) primers were used in the PCR. Data came from immunoSEQ multiplex PCR; TCRdb stores just in-frame clones and leaves some out. The repertoire holds a few hundred thousand clones, with over 75% as singletons. The data were obtained in a study of cytomegalovirus exposure and HLA in healthy donors. Study findings and constraints: Diagnosis of cytomegalovirus status made by the classifier reportedly showed high specificity and sensitivity. Accurate HLA-A and HLA-B prediction from TCR beta sequences was reported for most subjects. The authors enumerated 150 to 200 TCR beta chains as linked to cytomegalovirus.

Sequencing was carried out using PBMCs. This receptor was taken from a man younger than 35 in good health and CMV-seronegative. This chain uses TRBV5-6 with TRBJ2-7; possibly TRBD2 for D (6 bases). The CDR3 is CASSRIPGSRDSYEQYF. The CDR3 DNA is TGTGCCAGCAGCCGAATCCCCGGGAGCAGGGACTCCTACGAGCAGTACTTC. Full variable domain (missing parts from reference TRBV5-6 and TRBJ2-7): DAGVTQSPTHLIKTRGQQVTLRCSPKSGHDTVSWYQQALGQGPQFIFQYYEEEERQRGNFPDRFSGHQFPNYSSELNVNALLLGDSALYLCASSRIPGSRDSYEQYFGPGTRLTVT.